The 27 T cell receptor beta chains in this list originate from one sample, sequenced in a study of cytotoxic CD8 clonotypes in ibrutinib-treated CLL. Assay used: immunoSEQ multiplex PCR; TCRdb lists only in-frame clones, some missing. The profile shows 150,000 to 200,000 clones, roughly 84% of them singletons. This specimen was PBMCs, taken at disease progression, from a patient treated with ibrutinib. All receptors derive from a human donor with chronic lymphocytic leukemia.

CDR3 coding DNA: TGCGCCAGCGGGGACAGGGTAGGGGAGACCCAGTACTTC. Amino acid sequence: CASGDRVGETQYF. V and J are TRBV5-1 and TRBJ2-5, with 9 bases that match TRBD1. The CDR3 runs to 13 residues. The V gene's germline CDR1 is SGHRS and CDR2 YFSETQ. Losses at the gene ends were 7 bases for V and 5 bases for J; bases not matched to a gene: 6.

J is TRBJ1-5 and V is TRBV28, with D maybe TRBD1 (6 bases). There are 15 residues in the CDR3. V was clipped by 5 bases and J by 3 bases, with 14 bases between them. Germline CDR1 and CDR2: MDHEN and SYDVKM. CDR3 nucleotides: TGTGCCAGCAGTCAGACCAGGGGCTACAATCAGCCCCAGCATTTT. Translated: CASSQTRGYNQPQHF.

The CDR3 here is CASSIATGTTNEKLFF. The CDR3 DNA is TGTGCCAGTAGTATAGCTACAGGGACAACTAATGAAAAACTGTTTTTT. The chain combines TRBV19 with TRBJ1-4, with a possible D match to TRBD1 (6 bases). The CDR3 extends over 16 amino acids. Trimming left V 1 base short and J 0 bases short, with 9 bases between. Germline V gene sequence: CDR1 LNHDA, CDR2 SQIVND (reference sequence).

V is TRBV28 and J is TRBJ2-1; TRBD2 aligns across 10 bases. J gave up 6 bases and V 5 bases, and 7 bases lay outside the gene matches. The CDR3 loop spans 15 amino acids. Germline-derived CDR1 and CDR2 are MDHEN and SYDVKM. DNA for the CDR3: TGTGCCAGCAGTACCGGGACTAGCGTTTTCAATGAGCAGTTCTTC. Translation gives CASSTGTSVFNEQFF.

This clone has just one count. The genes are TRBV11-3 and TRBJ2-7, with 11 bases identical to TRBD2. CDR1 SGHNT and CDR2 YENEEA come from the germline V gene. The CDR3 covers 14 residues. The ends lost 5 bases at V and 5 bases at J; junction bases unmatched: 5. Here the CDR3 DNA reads TGTGCCAGCAGCAGACTAGCGGGGCTTCACGAGCAGTACTTC. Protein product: CASSRLAGLHEQYF.

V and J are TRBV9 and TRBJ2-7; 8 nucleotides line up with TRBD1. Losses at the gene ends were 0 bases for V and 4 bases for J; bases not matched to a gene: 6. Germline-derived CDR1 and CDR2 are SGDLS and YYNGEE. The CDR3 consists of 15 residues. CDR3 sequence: CASSVGTGMVYEQYF. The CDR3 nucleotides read TGTGCCAGCAGCGTAGGGACAGGGATGGTTTACGAGCAGTACTTC.

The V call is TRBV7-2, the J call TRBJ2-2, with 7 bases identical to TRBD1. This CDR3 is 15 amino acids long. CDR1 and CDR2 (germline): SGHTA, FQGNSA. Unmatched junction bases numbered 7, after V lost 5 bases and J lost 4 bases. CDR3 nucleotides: TGTGCCAGCAGCCGAACAGGGGCGGGCACCGGGGAGCTGTTTTTT. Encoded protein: CASSRTGAGTGELFF.

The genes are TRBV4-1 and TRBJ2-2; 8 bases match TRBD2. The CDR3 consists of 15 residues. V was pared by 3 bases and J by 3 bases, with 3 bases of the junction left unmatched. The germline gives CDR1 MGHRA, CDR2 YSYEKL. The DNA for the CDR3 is TGCGCCAGCAGCCAGGAGCGGGAGTACACCGGGGAGCTGTTTTTT. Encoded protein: CASSQEREYTGELFF.

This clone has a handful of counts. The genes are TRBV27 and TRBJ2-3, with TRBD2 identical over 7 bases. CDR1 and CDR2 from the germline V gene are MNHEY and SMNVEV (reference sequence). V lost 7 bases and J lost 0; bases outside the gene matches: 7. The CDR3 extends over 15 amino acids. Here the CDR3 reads CASTTSVSSTDTQYF. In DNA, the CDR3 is TGTGCCAGCACTACTAGCGTCTCTAGCACAGATACGCAGTATTTT.

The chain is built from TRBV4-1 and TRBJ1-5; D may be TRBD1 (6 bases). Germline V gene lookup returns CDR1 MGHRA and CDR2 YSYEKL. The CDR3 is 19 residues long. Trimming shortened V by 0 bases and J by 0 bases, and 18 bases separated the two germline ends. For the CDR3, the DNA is TGCGCCAGCAGCCAAGATCGGGACACGGGATACAATAGCAATCAGCCCCAGCATTTT. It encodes CASSQDRDTGYNSNQPQHF.

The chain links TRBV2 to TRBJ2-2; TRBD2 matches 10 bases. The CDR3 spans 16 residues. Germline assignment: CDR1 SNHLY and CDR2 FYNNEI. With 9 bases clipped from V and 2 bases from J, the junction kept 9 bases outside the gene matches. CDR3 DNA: TGTGCCAGGAGGGGACTAGCGAAAGAAAACACCGGGGAGCTGTTTTTT. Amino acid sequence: CARRGLAKENTGELFF.

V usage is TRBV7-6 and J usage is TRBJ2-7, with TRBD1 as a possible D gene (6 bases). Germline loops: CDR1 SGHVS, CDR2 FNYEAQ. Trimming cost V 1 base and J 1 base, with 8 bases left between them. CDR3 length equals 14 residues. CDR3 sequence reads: CASSLDRVSYEQYF. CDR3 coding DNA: TGTGCCAGCAGCTTAGACAGGGTTTCCTACGAGCAGTACTTC.

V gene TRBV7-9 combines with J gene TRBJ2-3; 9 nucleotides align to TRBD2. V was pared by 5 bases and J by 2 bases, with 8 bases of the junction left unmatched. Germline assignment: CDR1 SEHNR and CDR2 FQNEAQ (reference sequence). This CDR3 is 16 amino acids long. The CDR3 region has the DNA TGTGCCAGCAGCGCCCGAGCGGGAGGAAACACAGATACGCAGTATTTT. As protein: CASSARAGGNTDTQYF.

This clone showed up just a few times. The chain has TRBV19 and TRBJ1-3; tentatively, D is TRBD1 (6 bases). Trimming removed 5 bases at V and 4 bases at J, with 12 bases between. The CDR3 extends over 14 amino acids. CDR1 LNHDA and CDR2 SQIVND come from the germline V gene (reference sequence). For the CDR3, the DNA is TGTGCCAGTAGTTTGGGTCAGGGGGGAAACACCATATATTTT. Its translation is CASSLGQGGNTIYF. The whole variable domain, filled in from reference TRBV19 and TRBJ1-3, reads DGGITQSPKYLFRKEGQNVTLSCEQNLNHDAMYWYRQDPGQGLRLIYYSQIVNDFQKGDIAEGYSVSREKKESFPLTVTSAQKNPTAFYLCASSLGQGGNTIYFGEGSWLTVV.

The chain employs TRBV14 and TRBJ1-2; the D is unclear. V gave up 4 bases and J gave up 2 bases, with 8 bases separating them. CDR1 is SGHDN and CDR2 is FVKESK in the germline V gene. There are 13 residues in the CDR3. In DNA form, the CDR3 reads TGTGCCAGCAGCCGTCAGGAGAACTATGGCTACACCTTC. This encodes CASSRQENYGYTF.

CDR3 in amino acids: CASSISSRQGSVGPQHF. CDR3 bases: TGTGCCAGTAGTATTTCAAGCCGCCAGGGGTCCGTGGGGCCCCAGCATTTT. J is TRBJ1-5 and V is TRBV19, with D possibly matching TRBD1 (6 bases). V lost 3 bases and J 9 bases, leaving 24 bases between the germline ends. The CDR3 has 17 residues. Germline V gene data show CDR1 as LNHDA and CDR2 as SQIVND (reference sequence).

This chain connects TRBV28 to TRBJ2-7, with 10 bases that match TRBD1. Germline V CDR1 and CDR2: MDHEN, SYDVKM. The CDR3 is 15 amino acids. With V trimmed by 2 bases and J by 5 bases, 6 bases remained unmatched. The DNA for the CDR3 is TGTGCCAGCAGTTTAGTAGGGACAGGGGACGACGAGCAGTACTTC. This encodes CASSLVGTGDDEQYF.

The CDR3 region has the DNA TGTGCCAGTAGTGGGGGGACGGTCGCCTCCTACGAGCAGTACTTC. Amino acids: CASSGGTVASYEQYF. The rearrangement links TRBV19 to TRBJ2-7, with D tentatively TRBD2 (6 bases). V dropped 5 bases and J dropped 0 bases, with 14 bases sitting between them. The germline V gene encodes CDR1 LNHDA and CDR2 SQIVND (reference sequence). The CDR3 sequence is 15 residues long.

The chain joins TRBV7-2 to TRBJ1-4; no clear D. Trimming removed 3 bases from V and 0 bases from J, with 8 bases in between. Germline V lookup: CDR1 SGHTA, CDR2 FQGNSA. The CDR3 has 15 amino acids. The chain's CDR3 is CASSFRHSTNEKLFF. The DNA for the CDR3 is TGTGCCAGCAGCTTCCGACATTCAACTAATGAAAAACTGTTTTTT.

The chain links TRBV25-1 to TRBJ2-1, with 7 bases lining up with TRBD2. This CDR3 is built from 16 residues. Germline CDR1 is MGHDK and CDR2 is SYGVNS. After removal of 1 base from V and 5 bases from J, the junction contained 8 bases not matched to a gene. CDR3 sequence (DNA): TGTGCCAGCAGTGAATCCGGAACTAGCGCAGACAATGAGCAGTTCTTC. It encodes CASSESGTSADNEQFF.

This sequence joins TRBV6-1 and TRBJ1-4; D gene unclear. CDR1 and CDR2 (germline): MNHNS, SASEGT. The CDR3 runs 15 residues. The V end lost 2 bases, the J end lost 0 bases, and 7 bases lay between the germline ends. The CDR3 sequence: CASSENSATNEKLFF. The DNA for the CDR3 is TGTGCCAGCAGTGAAAACAGCGCAACTAATGAAAAACTGTTTTTT.

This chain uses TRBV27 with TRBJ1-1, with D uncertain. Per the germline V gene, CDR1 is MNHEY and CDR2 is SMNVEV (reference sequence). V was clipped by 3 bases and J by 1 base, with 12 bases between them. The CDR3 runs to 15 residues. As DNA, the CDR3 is TGTGCCAGCAGTTTTGAGGGCCCATCGAACACTGAAGCTTTCTTT. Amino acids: CASSFEGPSNTEAFF.

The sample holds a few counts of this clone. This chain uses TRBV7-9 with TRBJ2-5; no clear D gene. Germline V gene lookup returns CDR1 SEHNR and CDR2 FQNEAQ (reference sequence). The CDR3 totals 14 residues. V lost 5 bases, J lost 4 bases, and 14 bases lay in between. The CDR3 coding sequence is TGTGCCAGCAGCCCTACAGAGGTTGGAGAGACCCAGTACTTC. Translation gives CASSPTEVGETQYF.

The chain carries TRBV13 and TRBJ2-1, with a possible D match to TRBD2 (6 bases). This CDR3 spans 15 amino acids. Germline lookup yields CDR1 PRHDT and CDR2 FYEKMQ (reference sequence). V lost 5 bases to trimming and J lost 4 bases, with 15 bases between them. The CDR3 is CASSEGLSSYNEQFF. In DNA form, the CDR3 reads TGTGCCAGCAGCGAGGGACTGAGCTCGTACAATGAGCAGTTCTTC.

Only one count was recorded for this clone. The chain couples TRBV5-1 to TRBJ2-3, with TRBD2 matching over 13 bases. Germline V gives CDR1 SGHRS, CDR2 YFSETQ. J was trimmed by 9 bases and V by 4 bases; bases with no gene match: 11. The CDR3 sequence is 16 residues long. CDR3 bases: TGCGCCAGCAGCGTTACTAGCGGGAGGGAGCGGGGCACGCAGTATTTT. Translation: CASSVTSGRERGTQYF.

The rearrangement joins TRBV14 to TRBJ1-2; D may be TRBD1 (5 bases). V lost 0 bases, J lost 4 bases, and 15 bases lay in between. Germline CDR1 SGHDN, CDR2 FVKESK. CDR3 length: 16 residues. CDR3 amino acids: CASSQDRAGRTYGYTF. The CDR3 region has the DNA TGTGCCAGCAGCCAAGATCGGGCAGGGAGAACCTATGGCTACACCTTC.

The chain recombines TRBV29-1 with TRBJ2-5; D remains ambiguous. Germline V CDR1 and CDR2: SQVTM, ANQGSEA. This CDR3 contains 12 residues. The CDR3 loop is CSVPPGGETQYF. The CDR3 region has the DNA TGCAGTGTCCCTCCAGGCGGAGAGACCCAGTACTTC.